Listed here is a single T cell receptor (beta chain). This table comes from immunoSEQ multiplex PCR, and its TCRdb copy is limited to in-frame clones, with some not included. The sample has 150,000 to 200,000 clones, around 90% seen once. The record originates from a study of blood T cell repertoires in COVID-19. Study details: Nucleic acid was either cDNA or gDNA, and it came from T cells, B-cell-depleted T cells, or PBMCs.

The germline gives CDR1 SGHDN, CDR2 FVKESK. This CDR3 is 16 amino acids long. Trimming took 2 bases from V and 1 from J, leaving 12 bases between them. What was sequenced was peripheral blood. The clonotype was recovered from a man in his forties or fifties with acute or convalescent COVID-19. V is TRBV14 and J is TRBJ2-1, with D hard to call. The CDR3 DNA reads as TGTGCCAGCAGCCAACCCGTTGCGTCATCCTACAATGAGCAGTTCTTC. As protein: CASSQPVASSYNEQFF.